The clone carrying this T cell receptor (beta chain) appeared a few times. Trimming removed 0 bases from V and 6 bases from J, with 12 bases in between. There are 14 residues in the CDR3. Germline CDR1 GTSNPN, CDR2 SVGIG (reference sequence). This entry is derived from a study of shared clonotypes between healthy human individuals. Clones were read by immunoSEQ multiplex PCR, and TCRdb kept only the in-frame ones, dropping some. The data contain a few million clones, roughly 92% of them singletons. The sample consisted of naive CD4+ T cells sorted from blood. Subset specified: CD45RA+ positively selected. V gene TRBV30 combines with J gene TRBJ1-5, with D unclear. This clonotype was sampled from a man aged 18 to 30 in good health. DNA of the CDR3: TGTGCCTGGAGTGTAGGATGGGCTATTCAGCCCCAGCATTTT. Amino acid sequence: CAWSVGWAIQPQHF.